The 27 T cell receptor beta chains reported below all come from one sample, sequenced in a study of blood T cell repertoires in COVID-19. Assay: immunoSEQ multiplex PCR; the TCRdb copy retains only in-frame clones and omits some. The repertoire includes around 150,000 clones, about 74% of them detected once, and 7% to 9% sits in the top ten. The specimen sequenced was peripheral blood. The receptors were gathered from a man aged 55 to 70 with acute or convalescent COVID-19.

This clone has only one observation. The J gene is TRBJ2-7, the V gene TRBV7-6, with a tentative D call TRBD1 (5 bases). The V end was cut by 5 bases, the J end by 7 bases, with 15 bases between. Germline assignment: CDR1 SGHVS and CDR2 FNYEAQ. This CDR3 has 13 amino acids. Here the CDR3 DNA reads TGTGCCAGCAGCGCGCTGGGAAGGGGAGAGCAGTACTTC. Protein product: CASSALGRGEQYF. Supplemented by reference TRBV7-6 and TRBJ2-7, the full variable domain reads GAGVSQSPRYKVTKRGQDVALRCDPISGHVSLYWYRQALGQGPEFLTYFNYEAQQDKSGLPNDRFSAERPEGSISTLTIQRTEQRDSAMYRCASSALGRGEQYFGPGTRLTVT.

The rearrangement uses TRBV19 and TRBJ2-7; TRBD2 is a possible D gene (7 bases). Deletions cut 4 bases from V and 4 bases from J, with 11 bases between. This CDR3 has 13 amino acids. Germline-derived CDR1 and CDR2 are LNHDA and SQIVND (reference sequence). Here the CDR3 reads CASSRGGVYEQYF. In DNA form, the CDR3 reads TGTGCCAGTAGTAGGGGGGGCGTATACGAGCAGTACTTC. The full variable domain, completed using reference TRBV19 and TRBJ2-7, is DGGITQSPKYLFRKEGQNVTLSCEQNLNHDAMYWYRQDPGQGLRLIYYSQIVNDFQKGDIAEGYSVSREKKESFPLTVTSAQKNPTAFYLCASSRGGVYEQYFGPGTRLTVT.

This sequence joins TRBV5-4 and TRBJ2-2; 7 bases align to TRBD1. This CDR3 contains 15 residues. The junction had 5 bases not matched to a gene; V was cut back by 5 bases and J by 1 base. CDR1 is SGHNT and CDR2 is YYREEE in the germline V gene (reference sequence). DNA of the CDR3: TGTGCCAGCAGACCTGACAGGGTGAACACCGGGGAGCTGTTTTTT. The encoded protein is CASRPDRVNTGELFF.

The gene calls are TRBV30 and TRBJ1-1; D uncertain. The CDR3 length is 11 residues. Trimming removed 5 bases at V and 4 bases at J, with 8 bases between. Looked up from germline, CDR1 is GTSNPN and CDR2 is SVGIG (reference sequence). The CDR3 loop is CAWEVGTEAFF. The CDR3 nucleotides read TGTGCCTGGGAGGTGGGCACTGAAGCTTTCTTT.

The chain is built from TRBV19 and TRBJ1-2; no clear D gene. The CDR3 extends over 13 amino acids. CDR1 and CDR2 from the germline V gene are LNHDA and SQIVND (reference sequence). Trimming stripped 3 bases from V and 1 base from J, with 6 bases between. In nucleotides, the CDR3 is TGTGCCAGTAGTATCGGAGTTAACTATGGCTACACCTTC. Translating it yields CASSIGVNYGYTF.

The rearrangement uses TRBV29-1 and TRBJ2-4; possible D gene TRBD2, 5 bases. The V gene's germline CDR1 is SQVTM and CDR2 ANQGSEA. Deletions cut 4 bases from V and 4 bases from J, with 8 bases between. This CDR3 has 12 amino acids. The CDR3: CSVAGVKNIQYF. CDR3 sequence (DNA): TGCAGCGTTGCCGGGGTTAAAAACATTCAGTACTTC.

The V call is TRBV7-9, the J call TRBJ1-1; D uncertain. V lost 3 bases to trimming and J lost 4 bases, with 12 bases between them. The V gene's germline CDR1 is SEHNR and CDR2 FQNEAQ (reference sequence). The CDR3 spans 14 residues. DNA for the CDR3: TGTGCCAGCAGCTTGGGAGGGTGGGGCACTGAAGCTTTCTTT. It codes for CASSLGGWGTEAFF.

The rearrangement joins TRBV2 to TRBJ2-3, with TRBD1 identical over 7 bases. The CDR3 totals 15 residues. In germline, CDR1 is SNHLY, CDR2 FYNNEI. V shed 5 bases and J 2 bases; nucleotides not matched to a gene: 7. CDR3 DNA sequence: TGTGCCAGCAGTTTAGGACAGGCCGACACAGATACGCAGTATTTT. This encodes CASSLGQADTDTQYF. The full variable domain, its missing parts supplied by reference TRBV2 and TRBJ2-3, is EPEVTQTPSHQVTQMGQEVILRCVPISNHLYFYWYRQILGQKVEFLVSFYNNEISEKSEIFDDQFSVERPDGSNFTLKIRSTKLEDSAMYFCASSLGQADTDTQYFGPGTRLTVL.

The genes are TRBV5-1 and TRBJ2-2, with D possibly matching TRBD1 (6 bases). The CDR3 spans 13 residues. Germline CDR1 is SGHRS and CDR2 is YFSETQ. The V gene lost 2 bases and the J gene lost 6 bases, with 8 bases spanning the gap. Here the CDR3 DNA reads TGCGCCAGCAGCTTCAGGGGTTCCGGGGAGCTGTTTTTT. Amino acid sequence: CASSFRGSGELFF. Looking up the rest from reference TRBV5-1 and TRBJ2-2 gives the full variable domain: KAGVTQTPRYLIKTRGQQVTLSCSPISGHRSVSWYQQTPGQGLQFLFEYFSETQRNKGNFPGRFSGRQFSNSRSEMNVSTLELGDSALYLCASSFRGSGELFFGEGSRLTVL.

The rearrangement joins TRBV7-8 to TRBJ1-1; D is unresolved. V lost 5 bases, J lost 1 base, and 11 bases lay in between. Germline values: CDR1 SGHVS, CDR2 FQNEAQ. The CDR3 consists of 14 residues. CDR3 sequence (DNA): TGTGCCAGCAGCCCTAGGACTGCGAACACTGAAGCTTTCTTT. It encodes CASSPRTANTEAFF.

The gene calls are TRBV10-3 and TRBJ1-4, with a weak D call TRBD1 (5 bases). Germline loops: CDR1 ENHRY, CDR2 SYGVKD. CDR3 length: 13 amino acids. The V end lost 5 bases, the J end lost 8 bases, and 12 bases lay between the germline ends. CDR3 DNA: TGTGCCATCAGTCCAGGGCTCGAGGAAAAACTGTTTTTT. Translation: CAISPGLEEKLFF.

V is TRBV5-1 and J is TRBJ2-5; tentative D call: TRBD2 (6 bases). The J call is doubtful: the DNA matches TRBJ2-7 better. CDR3 length equals 15 residues. Germline-derived CDR1 and CDR2 are SGHRS and YFSETQ. This CDR3 is CASSFGGTAAYEQYF. The CDR3 DNA is TGCGCCAGCAGCTTTGGGGGGACGGCAGCCTACGAGCAGTACTTC.

V is TRBV5-6 and J is TRBJ2-1; 7 bases line up with TRBD2. There are 16 residues in the CDR3. V was clipped by 4 bases and J by 4 bases; unmatched bases: 11. The germline gives CDR1 SGHDT, CDR2 YYEEEE. The CDR3 DNA sequence: TGTGCCAGCAGCGATTCAACGGCGGGGGTATACAATGAGCAGTTCTTC. This translates into CASSDSTAGVYNEQFF.

The chain has TRBV13 and TRBJ2-7; 12 bases are a match to TRBD2. The CDR3 consists of 15 residues. V was pared by 4 bases and J by 4 bases, with 5 bases of the junction left unmatched. Germline-derived CDR1 and CDR2 are PRHDT and FYEKMQ (reference sequence). Here the CDR3 DNA reads TGTGCCAGCAGCTCGACTAGCGGGGGAGAATACGAGCAGTACTTC. Translation gives CASSSTSGGEYEQYF.

This clone has a handful of counts. The chain recombines TRBV6-5 with TRBJ1-1; 11 nucleotides agree with TRBD1. From germline, CDR1 is MNHEY and CDR2 SVGAGI. This CDR3 region has 14 residues. After removal of 6 bases from V and 5 bases from J, the junction contained 5 bases not matched to a gene. CDR3 DNA: TGTGCCAGCAGATGGACAGGGGGCTCAACTGAAGCTTTCTTT. Translation gives CASRWTGGSTEAFF.

The rearrangement joins TRBV19 to TRBJ1-2; D is unresolved. The V gene lost 9 bases and the J gene lost 6 bases, with 11 bases spanning the gap. Germline-derived CDR1 and CDR2 are LNHDA and SQIVND (reference sequence). The length of the CDR3 is 11 residues. CDR3 loop: CARDLPHGYTF. The CDR3 DNA reads as TGTGCCAGAGATCTACCCCATGGCTACACCTTC.

The V gene is TRBV7-8, the J gene TRBJ1-5, with TRBD1 matching over 8 bases. Germline V gene data show CDR1 as SGHVS and CDR2 as FQNEAQ. The CDR3 is made up of 16 amino acids. The V gene end was trimmed by 4 bases and the J gene end by 2 bases; junction bases not matched to a gene: 7. The CDR3 bases are TGTGCCAGCAGCTATGCCCTGACAGGGGGCAATCAGCCCCAGCATTTT. Protein: CASSYALTGGNQPQHF.

This clone has more than one count but fewer than ten. The chain links TRBV3-1 (or the pseudogene TRBV3-2) to TRBJ1-1; 9 bases agree with TRBD1. Germline lookup yields CDR1 LGHDT and CDR2 YNNKEL (reference sequence). Losses at the gene ends were 1 base for V and 5 bases for J; bases not matched to a gene: 8. The CDR3 contains 16 residues. Here the CDR3 DNA reads TGTGCCAGCAGCCAAGTTGGGATGACAGGGGGAACTGAAGCTTTCTTT. This sequence encodes CASSQVGMTGGTEAFF.

This sequence joins TRBV19 and TRBJ1-1, with 7 nucleotides matching TRBD1. The germline gives CDR1 LNHDA, CDR2 SQIVND (reference sequence). This CDR3 contains 12 residues. The trim removed 6 bases at V and 11 bases at J, leaving 9 bases unmatched. CDR3 coding DNA: TGTGCCAGTAGCCATCGACAGGGTCGGGCTTTCTTT. Protein sequence: CASSHRQGRAFF.

The chain employs TRBV3-1 (or the pseudogene TRBV3-2) and TRBJ2-4, with 14 bases matching TRBD2. This CDR3 has 18 residues. The J segment lost 0 bases and the V segment lost 4 bases, leaving 5 bases of the junction unmatched. In germline, CDR1 is LGHDT, CDR2 YNNKEL (reference sequence). CDR3 sequence reads: CASSPTSGGALAKNIQYF. The CDR3 coding sequence is TGTGCCAGCAGCCCGACTAGCGGGGGGGCCCTAGCCAAAAACATTCAGTACTTC.

The chain carries TRBV7-5 and TRBJ1-3; the table names TRBD1, a call not compared with the DNA. TRBV7-5 is described as a pseudogene. The CDR3 is made up of 10 amino acids. DNA of the CDR3: TGTGTCAGAAGCCCCATCCCCATATATTTT. Residues: CVRSPIPIYF.

V and J are TRBV6-2 or TRBV6-3 and TRBJ2-1, with D possibly being TRBD1 (5 bases). This CDR3 comprises 13 residues. The germline V and J ends were trimmed by 6 bases and 3 bases, with 9 bases remaining between them. The V gene's germline CDR1 is MNHEY and CDR2 SVGEGT. Here the CDR3 DNA reads TGTGCCAGCAGCTTCGACAGCTACAATGAGCAGTTCTTC. Translation gives CASSFDSYNEQFF.

In regard to this clone: The same CDR3 is also encoded by other DNA sequences in this sample. The chain uses TRBV11-2 and TRBJ2-7; D is possibly TRBD1 (6 bases). V gave up 1 base and J gave up 4 bases, with 11 bases separating them. The CDR3 covers 14 residues. CDR1 SGHAT and CDR2 FQNNGV come from the germline V gene. CDR3 protein: CASSLAGQGYEQYF. CDR3 nucleotide sequence: TGTGCCAGCAGCTTAGCTGGGCAGGGGTACGAGCAGTACTTC.

The chain has TRBV27 and TRBJ2-2; D unclear. This CDR3 is built from 15 residues. Per the germline V gene, CDR1 is MNHEY and CDR2 is SMNVEV (reference sequence). V lost 2 bases and J 0 bases, leaving 7 bases between the germline ends. CDR3 in amino acids: CASSLGRTNTGELFF. CDR3 DNA: TGTGCCAGCAGTTTAGGCAGAACGAACACCGGGGAGCTGTTTTTT.

This clone appeared a few times. The CDR3 reads CASSEGGSHGYTF. The CDR3 coding sequence is TGTGCCAGCAGTGAAGGAGGGTCTCATGGCTACACCTTC. The V and J genes are TRBV6-1 and TRBJ1-2, with no clear D. Trimming pared 1 base from V and 6 bases from J, leaving 9 bases between. This CDR3 is 13 amino acids long. Germline-derived CDR1 and CDR2 are MNHNS and SASEGT.

J is TRBJ2-3 and V is TRBV12-3 or TRBV12-4, with D uncertain. Trimming left V 6 bases short and J 2 bases short, with 9 bases between. The CDR3 spans 13 residues. CDR3 in amino acids: CASRPILTDTQYF. The CDR3, as DNA: TGTGCCAGCAGACCTATACTCACAGATACGCAGTATTTT.

The chain is built from TRBV30 and TRBJ1-5; 7 bases agree with TRBD1. Germline V gene data show CDR1 as GTSNPN and CDR2 as SVGIG (reference sequence). Losses at the gene ends were 5 bases for V and 7 bases for J; bases not matched to a gene: 8. The length of the CDR3 is 13 residues. In nucleotides, the CDR3 is TGTGCCTGGGGACAGGCCGAGGGACAGCCCCAGCATTTT. Residues: CAWGQAEGQPQHF.